This T cell receptor (beta chain) was found in a study of blood T cell repertoires in COVID-19. Profiling relied on immunoSEQ multiplex PCR, and the TCRdb table lists in-frame clones only, not all of them. Among around 250,000 clones listed, about 82% were seen once. CDR3 length: 14 residues. J lost 4 bases, V lost 3 bases, and 3 bases had no gene match. Germline V gives CDR1 KGHSH, CDR2 LQKENI. The V call is TRBV18, the J call TRBJ1-1, with 9 bases identical to TRBD1. The receptor comes from a woman aged 80 or over with COVID-19, enrolled during active disease. The sequenced material came from peripheral blood. The CDR3 sequence is CASSPTTGGTEAFF. DNA for the CDR3: TGTGCCAGCTCACCTACGACAGGGGGCACTGAAGCTTTCTTT.